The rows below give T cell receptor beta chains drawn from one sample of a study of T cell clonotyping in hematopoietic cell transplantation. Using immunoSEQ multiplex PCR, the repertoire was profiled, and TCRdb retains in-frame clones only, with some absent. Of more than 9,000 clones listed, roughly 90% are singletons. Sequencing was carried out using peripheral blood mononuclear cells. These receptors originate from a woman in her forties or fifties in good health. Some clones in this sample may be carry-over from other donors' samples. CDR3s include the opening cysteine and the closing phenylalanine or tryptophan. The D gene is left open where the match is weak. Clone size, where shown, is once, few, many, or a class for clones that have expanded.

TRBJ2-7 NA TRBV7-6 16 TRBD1 CASSPGVAGGSYEQYF TGTGCCAGCAGCCCGGGTGTGGCAGGGGGCTCCTACGAGCAGTACTTC
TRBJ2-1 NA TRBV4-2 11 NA CASSQVNEQFF TGTGCCAGCAGCCAAGTGAATGAGCAGTTCTTC
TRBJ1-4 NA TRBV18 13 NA CASSRGRDEKLFF TGTGCCAGCTCAAGGGGCAGGGATGAAAAACTGTTTTTT
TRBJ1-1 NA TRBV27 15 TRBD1 CASSSRLNRGSEAFF TGTGCCAGCAGTTCTCGACTAAACAGGGGATCTGAAGCTTTCTTT
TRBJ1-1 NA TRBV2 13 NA CASSGGRATEAFF TGTGCCAGCAGTGGGGGTCGGGCCACTGAAGCTTTCTTT
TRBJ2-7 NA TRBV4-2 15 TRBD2 CASSQGGGGAYEQYF TGTGCCAGCAGCCAAGGCGGCGGGGGGGCCTACGAGCAGTACTTC
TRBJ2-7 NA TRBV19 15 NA CASSKRQISVGEQYF TGTGCCAGTAGTAAAAGACAGATTTCAGTAGGCGAGCAGTACTTC
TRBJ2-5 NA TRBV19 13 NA CASSIPGDETQYF TGTGCCAGTAGTATCCCAGGGGATGAGACCCAGTACTTC
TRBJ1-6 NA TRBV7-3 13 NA CASSFHRDSPLHF TGTGCCAGCAGCTTCCACAGGGATTCACCCCTCCACTTT
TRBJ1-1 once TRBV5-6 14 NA CASSFGGGNTEAFF TGTGCCAGCAGCTTCGGCGGCGGTAACACTGAAGCTTTCTTT
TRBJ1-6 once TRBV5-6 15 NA CASRGQRSYNSPLHF TGTGCCAGCAGGGGCCAGAGATCCTATAATTCACCCCTCCACTTT
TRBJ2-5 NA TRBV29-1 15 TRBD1 CSVVGQDGNQETQYF TGCAGCGTTGTGGGACAGGATGGAAACCAAGAGACCCAGTACTTC
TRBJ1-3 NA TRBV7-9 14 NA CASSPNTGGNTIYF TGTGCCAGCAGCCCAAATACTGGTGGAAACACCATATATTTT
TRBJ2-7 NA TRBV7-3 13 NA CASSTLTGVEQYF TGTGCCAGCAGCACACTGACAGGAGTTGAGCAGTACTTC
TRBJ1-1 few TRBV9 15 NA CASSAIGGGYTEAFF TGTGCCAGCAGCGCCATTGGGGGGGGGTACACTGAAGCTTTCTTT
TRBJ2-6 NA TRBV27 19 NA CASTNLREVALGGANVLTF TGTGCCAGCACTAATCTCCGGGAAGTAGCCTTAGGGGGGGCCAACGTCCTGACTTTC
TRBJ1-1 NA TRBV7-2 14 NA CASSLVRANTEAFF TGTGCCAGCAGCTTGGTACGGGCGAACACTGAAGCTTTCTTT
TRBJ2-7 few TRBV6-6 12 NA CASSRDAYEQYF TGTGCCAGCAGTCGCGATGCTTACGAGCAGTACTTC
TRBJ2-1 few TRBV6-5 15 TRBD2 CASSYSGGSGNEQFF TGTGCCAGCAGTTACTCGGGGGGGTCTGGGAATGAGCAGTTCTTC
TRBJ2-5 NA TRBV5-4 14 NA CASSSDNHQETQYF TGTGCCAGCAGCTCCGACAACCACCAAGAGACCCAGTACTTC